Detailed here is one T cell receptor (beta chain). The CDR3 length is 13 residues. Germline V gene sequence: CDR1 SQVTM, CDR2 ANQGSEA. Trimming removed 6 bases at V and 3 bases at J, with 12 bases between. Residents of 20 to 25 US areas, aged roughly 18 to 89 years, made up the participants. Which cohort a participant joined came from the clinical history participants gave. Two negative PCRs, clearance, or symptom resolution had been documented for recovered Cohort 3 donors. Libraries were prepared by immunoSEQ multiplex PCR; TCRdb keeps only in-frame clonotypes and omits some of them. The table has hundreds of thousands of clones, around 90% seen once. This entry comes from a study of blood T cell repertoires in COVID-19. Study-wide context: The cDNA or gDNA used as material had been derived from T cells, B-cell-depleted T cells, or PBMCs.

V and J are TRBV29-1 and TRBJ2-1; D may be TRBD2 (6 bases). Sequenced material: PBMCs or T cells enriched from blood (not recorded which). This clonotype was sampled from a woman aged 45 to 65 who had recovered from COVID-19. CDR3 in DNA: TGCAGCGTCCTAGCGTCAAGCTACAATGAGCAGTTCTTC. Its translation: CSVLASSYNEQFF.